This T cell receptor beta chain derives from a study of persistence of HIV-infected CD4 T cells. Regarding the study as a whole: Degenerate expanded CDR3beta sequences were enriched among CMV- and Gag-responding cells.

An overlapping HIV-1 Gag peptide pool stimulated these cells at roughly 1 ug/peptide/mL. Memory cells lacking CD40L and CD69 with high CD45RO were sorted. Regarding this clone: The antigen is not known.

This was the immunoSEQ version 4 assay in survey mode. Sequencing used immunoSEQ multiplex PCR; TCRdb keeps in-frame clones, though not all of them. The sample comprises around 60,000 clones, 65% to 80% of which are singletons, and 1.7% rests with the top ten. Sequenced here: CD4+ T cells sorted from PBMCs after roughly 20-hour stimulation, sampled from a patient who received antiretroviral therapy. The TCR was taken from an adult man with HIV who was CMV-seropositive.

CDR3 protein: CASSKGNQPQHF. CDR3 DNA: TGTGCCAGCAGCAAGGGCAATCAGCCCCAGCATTTT. The rearrangement uses TRBV6-6 and TRBJ1-5; D gene ambiguous. The CDR3 has 12 residues. V lost 6 bases, J lost 2 bases, and 5 bases lay in between. CDR1 and CDR2 from the germline V gene are MNHNY and SVGAGI (reference sequence).